A selection of T cell receptor beta chains follows, all from one sample in a study of T cell responses to AZD1222 COVID-19 vaccine. Sequencing was performed with immunoSEQ multiplex PCR; in TCRdb, only in-frame clones are kept and a portion is missing. This table holds around 200,000 clones, just under 95% found once. The sample was peripheral blood, taken 28 days after the second dose of the MenACWY control vaccine. These receptors were collected from an adult who received the MenACWY meningococcal vaccine as a control. Each CDR3 is given with its conserved first and last residue. A D gene is named only where the DNA matches it firmly. Clone size is stated in some rows and not others, as once, few, many or a class when expanded.

D gene	V gene	clone size	J gene	CDR3 protein	CDR3 DNA
.	TRBV28	once	TRBJ1-3	CASSLSSGPKSRNTIYF	TGTGCCAGCAGTTTATCGTCGGGTCCCAAATCCCGAAACACCATATATTTT
TRBD1	TRBV30	.	TRBJ1-2	CAWSPGQGGKYGYTF	TGTGCCTGGAGCCCGGGACAGGGAGGAAAATATGGCTACACCTTC
TRBD2	TRBV6-2/TRBV6-3	.	TRBJ2-5	CASSLTSGGLKETQYF	TGTGCCAGCAGCCTGACTAGCGGGGGTCTTAAAGAGACCCAGTACTTC
.	TRBV5-1	.	TRBJ1-2	CASSLGQVYGYTF	TGCGCCAGCAGCTTGGGGCAGGTGTATGGCTACACCTTC
TRBD1	TRBV5-1	.	TRBJ1-2	CASSLEPGQGANYGYTF	TGCGCCAGCAGCTTGGAGCCGGGACAGGGGGCGAACTATGGCTACACCTTC
.	TRBV5-4	.	TRBJ1-1	CASSLIGMNTEAFF	TGTGCCAGCAGCTTAATAGGTATGAACACTGAAGCTTTCTTT
TRBD2	TRBV2	.	TRBJ2-7	CASSAERGVPYEQYF	TGTGCCAGCAGTGCAGAGCGGGGGGTTCCCTACGAGCAGTACTTC
.	TRBV7-9	once	TRBJ2-1	CASSFLVAANNEQFF	TGTGCCAGCAGCTTCTTAGTAGCGGCTAACAATGAGCAGTTCTTC
.	TRBV11-3	.	TRBJ2-1	CASSLTGSTEQFF	TGTGCCAGCAGCTTAACCGGGTCGACTGAGCAGTTCTTC
.	TRBV24-1	.	TRBJ2-3	CATRGSTDTQYF	TGTGCCACCAGGGGTAGCACAGATACGCAGTATTTT
.	TRBV7-2	.	TRBJ2-3	CASSTPLGSAPSTDTQYF	TGTGCCAGCAGCACCCCTCTAGGGTCCGCCCCTAGCACAGATACGCAGTATTTT
.	TRBV10-3	few	TRBJ1-3	CAMKGDSGNTIYF	TGTGCCATGAAGGGTGACTCTGGAAACACCATATATTTT
TRBD1	TRBV5-1	.	TRBJ2-7	CASSGTLTGGNAQYF	TGCGCCAGCAGCGGGACCCTGACAGGGGGAAATGCGCAGTACTTC
TRBD2	TRBV7-8	once	TRBJ2-7	CASSLIAGGLNYEQYF	TGTGCCAGCAGCTTAATAGCGGGGGGGCTCAACTACGAGCAGTACTTC
TRBD2	TRBV5-1	.	TRBJ2-1	CASRTRGGTDNEQFF	TGCGCCAGCCGAACGCGGGGGGGCACTGACAATGAGCAGTTCTTC
.	TRBV4-1	.	TRBJ1-5	CASSQDAQPNQPQHF	TGCGCCAGCAGCCAAGACGCACAGCCTAATCAGCCCCAGCATTTT
.	TRBV10-3	.	TRBJ1-2	CAISERASDYGYTF	TGTGCCATCAGTGAACGGGCCTCGGACTATGGCTACACCTTC
.	TRBV3-1/TRBV3-2	.	TRBJ1-1	CASSQVPAIRNTEAFF	TGTGCCAGCAGCCAAGTGCCGGCGATCAGGAACACTGAAGCTTTCTTT
.	TRBV2	.	TRBJ1-4	CASNGQISNEKLFF	TGTGCCAGCAATGGGCAGATATCTAATGAAAAACTGTTTTTT
.	TRBV6-6	.	TRBJ1-3	CASREGASGNTIYF	TGTGCCAGCAGGGAGGGTGCCTCTGGAAACACCATATATTTT
TRBD2	TRBV4-3	.	TRBJ2-1	CASSRRLAGDNEQFF	TGCGCCAGCAGCCGCAGACTAGCGGGGGACAATGAGCAGTTCTTC
.	TRBV6-6	once	TRBJ1-3	CASQFSGNTIYF	TGTGCCAGCCAATTTTCTGGAAACACCATATATTTT
.	TRBV24-1	.	TRBJ2-1	CATSDSASDEQFF	TGTGCCACCAGTGATTCCGCGAGCGATGAGCAGTTCTTC
TRBD2	TRBV6-5	.	TRBJ2-1	CASSYSTSGGKGEQFF	TGTGCCAGCAGTTACTCGACTAGCGGGGGAAAGGGTGAGCAGTTCTTC
.	TRBV7-8	.	TRBJ1-1	CASSLDNLGEAFF	TGTGCCAGCAGCCTAGACAATTTGGGTGAAGCTTTCTTT
.	TRBV5-8	.	TRBJ2-6	CASSHQGTGANVLTF	TGTGCCAGCAGCCACCAGGGCACTGGGGCCAACGTCCTGACTTTC
.	TRBV4-2	.	TRBJ2-3	CASSQLTGADTQYF	TGTGCCAGCAGCCAACTGACAGGAGCAGATACGCAGTATTTT
.	TRBV10-3	.	TRBJ1-2	CAISEGREYGYTF	TGTGCCATCAGTGAGGGCAGAGAATATGGCTACACCTTC